The 4 T cell receptor beta chains below all came from one sample that was sequenced in a study of shared clonotypes between healthy human individuals. Data came from immunoSEQ multiplex PCR; TCRdb stores just in-frame clones and leaves some out. Of more than 2 million clones in the sample, roughly 95% were seen once. The specimen sequenced was naive CD4+ T cells sorted from blood. Subset here: CD45RA+ positively selected. These receptors were collected from a man aged 18 to 29 in good health.

The chain is built from TRBV5-1 and TRBJ2-1; TRBD1 aligns across 10 bases. Trimming at V came to 2 bases and at J to 6 bases, leaving 2 bases not matched to a gene. This CDR3 has 14 residues. Germline V gene sequence: CDR1 SGHRS, CDR2 YFSETQ. The CDR3 reads CASSFRDRGNEQFF. The CDR3 DNA follows: TGCGCCAGCAGCTTCAGGGACAGGGGCAATGAGCAGTTCTTC. The full variable domain, with the rest looked up from reference TRBV5-1 and TRBJ2-1, is KAGVTQTPRYLIKTRGQQVTLSCSPISGHRSVSWYQQTPGQGLQFLFEYFSETQRNKGNFPGRFSGRQFSNSRSEMNVSTLELGDSALYLCASSFRDRGNEQFFGPGTRLTVL.

The chain is built from TRBV30 and TRBJ1-2, with D possibly being TRBD1 (5 bases). CDR3 size: 14 residues. Trimming shortened V by 2 bases and J by 4 bases, and 14 bases separated the two germline ends. Germline CDR1 GTSNPN, CDR2 SVGIG (reference sequence). The CDR3 bases are TGTGCCTGGAGTCCCCGGGCGACAGCCTATGGCTACACCTTC. Translation: CAWSPRATAYGYTF.

On this clone: Other DNA sequences in this specimen translate into the identical CDR3. J is TRBJ1-4 and V is TRBV7-2; possibly TRBD1 for D (6 bases). CDR1 and CDR2 (germline): SGHTA, FQGNSA. V lost 4 bases and J lost 3, with 12 bases in between. The CDR3 consists of 15 residues. The CDR3 is CASSSSGVPNEKLFF. The CDR3 DNA follows: TGTGCCAGCAGCTCCTCAGGGGTTCCTAATGAAAAACTGTTTTTT.

The chain links TRBV5-1 to TRBJ2-1; TRBD2 agrees at 10 bases. CDR1 SGHRS and CDR2 YFSETQ come from the germline V gene. The CDR3 sequence is 18 residues long. Trimming took 4 bases from V and 0 from J; bases not matched to a gene: 10. This CDR3 reads CASSRRTSGYSSYNEQFF. The CDR3 DNA sequence: TGCGCCAGCAGCCGTCGGACTAGCGGCTATAGCTCCTACAATGAGCAGTTCTTC.